The subject of this entry is one T cell receptor beta chain. Its antigen is not known. Germline V gives CDR1 SGHTA, CDR2 FQGNSA. CDR3 size: 14 residues. With 4 bases removed from V and 8 bases from J, the gap between germline ends came to 17 bases. The data stem from a study of T cells in localized non-small cell lung cancer. Measured with immunoSEQ multiplex PCR; TCRdb has only the in-frame clones, and not every one. The sample has 130,000 or so clones; around 92% are singletons. Study-wide findings and caveats: Researchers found a median approximately 60 of the top 100 tumor clones in adjacent lung. It was uninvolved adjacent lung that showed the highest T cell clonality, exceeding tumor. Elevated blood T cell density was associated with longer overall survival. Because only a single region of the tumor was sequenced, heterogeneity remains possible.

The J gene is TRBJ1-1, the V gene TRBV7-2; D gene unclear. The clonotype was recovered from a female donor older than 55 with stage I lung adenocarcinoma. The source was peripheral blood, collected before any cancer treatment. The CDR3 here is CASSSDIALREAFF. The CDR3, as DNA: TGTGCCAGCAGCTCAGATATAGCCCTTAGGGAAGCTTTCTTT. Full variable domain (outside the CDR3, taken from reference TRBV7-2 and TRBJ1-1): GAGVSQSPSNKVTEKGKDVELRCDPISGHTALYWYRQSLGQGLEFLIYFQGNSAPDKSGLPSDRFSAERTGGSVSTLTIQRTQQEDSAVYLCASSSDIALREAFFGQGTRLTVV.